This T cell receptor (beta chain) derives from a study of blood T cell repertoires in COVID-19. In the study's own analysis: It was from reference gene primer amplification that nucleated cell counts were estimated. Using immunoSEQ multiplex PCR, the repertoire was profiled, and TCRdb retains in-frame clones only, with some absent. The DNA gave D and trimming, while V, J and clone size come from that table. This table has tens of thousands of clones, 60% to 80% appearing once. Seattle researchers signed up patients amid active infection and tracked them longitudinally. This clone was observed a few times. The V and J ends lost 6 bases and 4 bases respectively, with 10 bases between them. The CDR3 spans 13 residues. Germline CDR1 and CDR2: LNHDA and SQIVND (reference sequence).

The V call is TRBV19, the J call TRBJ1-5; tentatively, D is TRBD1 (6 bases). The sequence was collected from a man between 65 and 79 years old with COVID-19, enrolled during active disease. The sequenced sample consisted of peripheral blood. As DNA, the CDR3 is TGTGCCAGTAGATACAGGGATAATCAGCCCCAGCATTTT. This sequence encodes CASRYRDNQPQHF.